Below are 23 T cell receptor beta chains sequenced from a single sample in a study of metastatic and nonmetastatic thyroid tumors. Patients had received no treatment of any kind before thyroid surgery. TCRdb re-called the PCR reads through MiXCR. The data hold approximately 9,900 clones, with 11% observed a single time. The sample taken for sequencing was tumor tissue. The receptors were sampled from a female donor with papillary thyroid cancer or a benign thyroid nodule (not recorded which). Some clones in this sample may be carry-over from other donors' samples.

This clone was counted ten times or more. The rearrangement uses TRBV18 and TRBJ1-6, with a tentative D call TRBD1 (6 bases). The CDR3 is 14 residues long. Trimming stripped 3 bases from V and 8 bases from J, with 11 bases between. Germline lookup yields CDR1 KGHSH and CDR2 LQKENI. The CDR3 DNA follows: TGTGCCAGCTCACCGTCGGACAGTGATTCACCCCTCCACTTT. Translating it yields CASSPSDSDSPLHF.

This clone came up a few times. A junction boundary mismatches the germline segment, possibly from a read error. The V and J genes are TRBV28 and TRBJ2-3; D call uncertain. The CDR3 covers 16 residues. CDR1 is MDHEN and CDR2 is SYDVKM in the germline V gene. This chain's CDR3 is CASSSPVGPHTDAQYF. CDR3 sequence (DNA): TGTGCCAGCAGTTCCCCGGTGGGTCCACACACAGATGCGCAGTATTTT.

This clone occurred once. CDR3 loop: CSARDMVVANVLTF. DNA of the CDR3: TGCAGTGCTAGGGACATGGTTGTGGCCAACGTCCTGACTTTC. This sequence joins TRBV20-1 and TRBJ2-6; perhaps TRBD1 as D (5 bases). The CDR3 consists of 14 residues. Germline CDR1 reads DFQATT; CDR2 reads SNEGSKA (reference sequence). Trimming cost V 3 bases and J 6 bases, with 12 bases left between them.

This clone was recorded at least ten times. The chain has TRBV7-6 and TRBJ2-1, with 7 bases fitting TRBD1. Germline V gene sequence: CDR1 SGHVS, CDR2 FNYEAQ. Losses at the gene ends were 1 base for V and 10 bases for J; bases not matched to a gene: 4. This CDR3 is 13 amino acids long. DNA of the CDR3: TGTGCCAGCAGCTTAGGACAGGGATTCGAGCAGTTCTTC. Protein: CASSLGQGFEQFF.

Comment on this clone: At one of its ends the junction is not consistent with the germline gene, which may arise from a read error. The chain has TRBV28 and TRBJ2-7; no clear D gene. The CDR3 is made up of 12 amino acids. The V gene's germline CDR1 is MDHEN and CDR2 SYDVKM. The CDR3 DNA follows: TGTGCCATCAGTTTCCGCTCCCACGAGCAGTACTTC. Encoded protein: CAISFRSHEQYF.

Ten or more counts support this clone. This rearrangement joins TRBV20-1 to TRBJ1-1; 11 bases agree with TRBD1. The V gene's germline CDR1 is DFQATT and CDR2 SNEGSKA (reference sequence). The length of the CDR3 is 15 residues. Trimming cost V 3 bases and J 7 bases; bases outside gene matches: 10. The CDR3 reads CSARTPGQGVLEAFF. Here the CDR3 DNA reads TGCAGTGCTAGGACTCCGGGACAGGGGGTACTTGAAGCTTTCTTT.

This clone was recorded many times. This chain links TRBV7-9 with TRBJ2-5, with D perhaps matching TRBD1 (6 bases). This CDR3 has 16 amino acids. Germline CDR1 and CDR2: SEHNR and FQNEAQ (reference sequence). The V and J ends lost 3 bases and 5 bases respectively, with 19 bases between them. In DNA form, the CDR3 reads TGTGCCAGCAGCTTTTATAACAGGGCCCAGGGCGAGACCCAGTACTTC. It codes for CASSFYNRAQGETQYF.

Many counts were recorded for this clone. V is TRBV11-2 and J is TRBJ2-2; a possible D gene is TRBD2 (6 bases). The CDR3 loop spans 15 amino acids. In germline, CDR1 is SGHAT, CDR2 FQNNGV. V was cut by 2 bases and J by 5 bases, with 12 bases left in between. CDR3 sequence reads: CASSLRFGGTGELFF. In DNA form, the CDR3 reads TGTGCCAGCAGCTTACGTTTCGGGGGAACCGGGGAGCTGTTTTTT.

By share, this clone ranks as medium-sized. This chain connects TRBV6-2 or TRBV6-3 to TRBJ2-1; D unresolved. V dropped 7 bases and J dropped 8 bases, with 18 bases sitting between them. The CDR3 is made up of 14 amino acids. Germline V lookup: CDR1 MNHEY, CDR2 SVGEGT. The CDR3 loop is CASTPRLKPDEQFF. The DNA of the CDR3 is TGTGCCAGCACCCCCCGGCTGAAACCAGATGAGCAGTTCTTC.

Many counts were recorded for this clone. V and J are TRBV7-2 and TRBJ2-3; TRBD1 matches 10 bases. The CDR3 spans 16 residues. Trimming at V came to 3 bases and at J to 4 bases, leaving 7 bases not matched to a gene. Germline V lookup: CDR1 SGHTA, CDR2 FQGNSA. The CDR3 sequence is CASSFAGQGLSDTQYF. CDR3 nucleotide sequence: TGTGCCAGCAGCTTCGCGGGACAGGGGCTGTCAGATACGCAGTATTTT.

Judged by abundance, this clone is medium-sized (0.01 to 0.1%). The V and J genes are TRBV7-2 and TRBJ1-2, with D hard to call. Looked up from germline, CDR1 is SGHTA and CDR2 is FQGNSA. The CDR3 is 15 residues long. V was clipped by 1 base and J by 4 bases, with 13 bases between them. CDR3 in DNA: TGTGCCAGCAGCTTAGGCGCTGGGGTTTCCTATGGCTACACCTTC. Protein: CASSLGAGVSYGYTF.

By share, this clone counts as large (0.1 to 1%). The chain couples TRBV27 to TRBJ1-6; D uncertain. V was cut by 2 bases and J by 8 bases, with 10 bases left in between. In germline, CDR1 is MNHEY, CDR2 SMNVEV (reference sequence). The CDR3 extends over 14 amino acids. The CDR3 region has the DNA TGTGCCAGCAGTTTACTGTACAGTGATTCACCCCTCCACTTT. The encoded protein is CASSLLYSDSPLHF.

A word on this clone: Within the sample, other DNA sequences also encode this same CDR3. This chain links TRBV3-1 with TRBJ2-4; maybe TRBD1 (6 bases). Germline V gene sequence: CDR1 LGHDT, CDR2 YNNKEL (reference sequence). Trimming took 3 bases from V and 7 from J, leaving 7 bases between them. The CDR3 contains 12 residues. The CDR3 loop is CASSHQGNIQYF. CDR3 DNA sequence: TGTGCCAGCAGCCACCAGGGGAACATTCAGTACTTC.

This clone was seen at least ten times. The chain combines TRBV11-2 with TRBJ2-2; possibly TRBD2 for D (5 bases). The CDR3 is 15 amino acids. Germline V gene lookup returns CDR1 SGHAT and CDR2 FQNNGV. Between the trimmed V and J ends, which lost 5 bases and 3 bases, there was a span of 13 bases. The CDR3 reads CASSQTAGDTGELFF. CDR3 DNA sequence: TGTGCCAGCAGCCAAACTGCGGGTGACACCGGGGAGCTGTTTTTT.

This clone was counted at least ten times. J is TRBJ1-1 and V is TRBV14; 8 nucleotides line up with TRBD1. The germline CDR1 and CDR2 sequences are SGHDN and FVKESK. V was pared by 9 bases and J by 0 bases, with 6 bases of the junction left unmatched. This CDR3 has 14 amino acids. The CDR3 DNA reads as TGTGCCAGTGGACCACAGGGGGTGAACACTGAAGCTTTCTTT. It translates to CASGPQGVNTEAFF.

This clone has a count of ten or more. The chain employs TRBV4-1 and TRBJ2-5, with TRBD2 as a possible D gene (6 bases). CDR1 MGHRA and CDR2 YSYEKL come from the germline V gene. This CDR3 contains 15 residues. V lost 2 bases and J 3 bases, leaving 13 bases between the germline ends. The CDR3: CASSQPGRGEETQYF. The CDR3, as DNA: TGCGCCAGCAGCCAACCTGGGCGGGGAGAAGAGACCCAGTACTTC.

By frequency in the sample, this clone is medium-sized. The CDR3 DNA reads as TGTGCCAGCAGTTTATCTACGATAAACTACGAGCAGTACGTC. Translated, it gives CASSLSTINYEQYV. The V gene is TRBV28, the J gene TRBJ2-7; D gene unclear. V was trimmed by 1 base and J by 3 bases, leaving 10 bases between them. This CDR3 has 14 amino acids. Germline V CDR1 and CDR2: MDHEN, SYDVKM.

This clone was picked up many times. Different DNA sequences within this sample yield the same CDR3. CDR3: CASSQGEGGVKNIQYF. The CDR3 DNA sequence: TGCGCCAGCAGCCAAGGCGAAGGGGGGGTCAAAAACATTCAGTACTTC. The chain combines TRBV4-1 with TRBJ2-4; D may be TRBD2 (7 bases). Germline CDR1 reads MGHRA; CDR2 reads YSYEKL. V was clipped by 1 base and J by 3 bases, with 13 bases between them. The CDR3 runs 16 residues.

This clone was observed many times. DNA of the CDR3: TGTGCCAGCAGCTCACAGGGGTATGAGCAGTTCTTC. It specifies CASSSQGYEQFF. V gene TRBV5-4 combines with J gene TRBJ2-1, with 7 nucleotides matching TRBD1. V gave up 3 bases and J gave up 8 bases; unmatched junction bases: 2. The germline V gene encodes CDR1 SGHNT and CDR2 YYREEE (reference sequence). The CDR3 has 12 residues.

This clone was counted ten times or more. The chain carries TRBV3-1 and TRBJ2-2; no definite D call. The CDR3 consists of 12 residues. Deletions cut 8 bases from V and 4 bases from J, with 8 bases between. CDR1 and CDR2 (germline): LGHDT, YNNKEL (reference sequence). The CDR3 sequence is CASEQTTGELFF. CDR3 in DNA: TGTGCCAGCGAGCAGACCACCGGGGAGCTGTTTTTT.

This clone is termed medium-sized. The chain couples TRBV6-5 to TRBJ2-5; D unclear. The germline gives CDR1 MNHEY, CDR2 SVGAGI. Deletions cut 0 bases from V and 1 base from J, with 9 bases between. This CDR3 is 15 amino acids long. The CDR3: CASSYSMSPQETQYF. The CDR3 nucleotides are TGTGCCAGCAGTTACTCGATGAGCCCCCAAGAGACCCAGTACTTC.

This clone was counted many times. This sequence may be a read error, since a much larger clone differs from it by one base. The rearrangement joins TRBV2 to TRBJ2-3, with 10 nucleotides matching TRBD2. Trimming cost V 5 bases and J 3 bases; bases outside gene matches: 5. Germline CDR1 reads SNHLY; CDR2 reads FYNNEI. The CDR3 sequence is 15 residues long. CDR3: CASSSEAGGTDTQYF. The DNA of the CDR3 is TGTGCCAGCAGTTCCGAAGCGGGAGGGACAGATACGCAGTATTTT.

This clone was counted at least ten times. The chain links TRBV25-1 to TRBJ1-6, with TRBD1 as a possible D gene (5 bases). The CDR3 has 16 amino acids. V gave up 4 bases and J gave up 7 bases, with 17 bases separating them. Germline-derived CDR1 and CDR2 are MGHDK and SYGVNS. CDR3 DNA: TGTGCCAGCAGTGGCCTGGATCGTGGGGGGAATTCACCCCTCCACTTT. Translated: CASSGLDRGGNSPLHF.